One and the same sample provided the 10 T cell receptor beta chains below, sequenced in a study of blood T cells in healthy people across ages. The authors ran a second PCR of roughly 6 to 12 cycles using a sample-barcoded 5' primer and a J-beta primer mix. TCRdb re-called the 5' RACE reads through MiXCR, storing one row per CDR3 protein. The sample has approximately 800,000 distinct CDR3 sequences; under 40% are singletons. The material sequenced was blood. The receptor set was obtained from a man in his late teens or twenties in good health.

The chain joins TRBV2 to TRBJ1-2; possible D gene TRBD1, 5 bases. Between the trimmed V and J ends, which lost 2 bases and 4 bases, there was a span of 17 bases. Germline lookup yields CDR1 SNHLY and CDR2 FYNNEI. This CDR3 is built from 16 residues. The CDR3 loop is CASSESGREGTYGYTF. The CDR3 DNA reads as TGTGCCAGCAGTGAATCTGGCAGGGAGGGAACCTATGGCTACACCTTC.

The chain employs TRBV2 and TRBJ1-4; weak D call: TRBD1 (5 bases). Germline V gene sequence: CDR1 SNHLY, CDR2 FYNNEI. The V end was cut by 6 bases, the J end by 13 bases, with 9 bases between. The CDR3 loop spans 10 amino acids. DNA for the CDR3: TGTGCCAGCAGGGGGGTAGGACTGTTTTTT. This translates into CASRGVGLFF.

A few counts support this clonotype. J is TRBJ2-7 and V is TRBV5-1; D gene unclear. CDR1 is SGHRS, CDR2 YFSETQ, per germline. This CDR3 is built from 15 residues. V lost 4 bases and J lost 2, with 16 bases in between. CDR3: CASSPWVQTTYEQYF. Here the CDR3 DNA reads TGCGCCAGCAGCCCGTGGGTCCAAACGACCTACGAGCAGTACTTC.

The rearrangement uses TRBV12-3 or TRBV12-4 and TRBJ1-1; D is unclear. Trimming took 5 bases from V and 4 from J, leaving 14 bases between them. This CDR3 spans 14 amino acids. The CDR3, as DNA: TGTGCCAGCAGTCTGAGGGATTCCCTCACTGAAGCTTTCTTT. This gives the protein CASSLRDSLTEAFF.

This clonotype was picked up a small number of times. The chain combines TRBV27 with TRBJ2-7, with 10 bases matching TRBD1. V lost 4 bases, J lost 2 bases, and 8 bases stayed unmatched. This CDR3 contains 16 residues. Germline values: CDR1 MNHEY, CDR2 SMNVEV (reference sequence). CDR3 nucleotide sequence: TGTGCCAGCAGTTCGACCGGACAGGGGGTAACCTACGAGCAGTACTTC. The encoded protein is CASSSTGQGVTYEQYF.

The sample holds many counts of this clonotype. The V and J genes are TRBV7-2 and TRBJ2-3, with a possible D match to TRBD1 (6 bases). V lost 1 base and J 1 base, leaving 12 bases between the germline ends. The CDR3 is 16 residues long. The germline V gene encodes CDR1 SGHTA and CDR2 FQGNSA. The CDR3: CASSLVGAGGTDTQYF. CDR3 nucleotide sequence: TGTGCCAGCAGCTTAGTAGGGGCAGGGGGCACAGATACGCAGTATTTT.

The gene calls are TRBV4-2 and TRBJ2-3; D gene ambiguous. The CDR3 contains 16 residues. Trimming shortened V by 0 bases and J by 0 bases, and 10 bases separated the two germline ends. CDR1 is LGHNA, CDR2 YNFKEQ, per germline. The CDR3 sequence is CASSQDHRASTDTQYF. CDR3 DNA sequence: TGTGCCAGCAGCCAAGATCATCGGGCCAGCACAGATACGCAGTATTTT.

About this clonotype: Its ends do not fully match the called genes, so a read error is possible. The chain has TRBV7-2 and TRBJ2-1; no reliable D call. The V gene's germline CDR1 is SGHTA and CDR2 FQGNSA. The CDR3 length is 16 residues. The DNA for the CDR3 is TGTGCCAACAGCTTAGTCCCAGGCTGGCTGGACAATGAGCAGTTCTTC. This codes for CANSLVPGWLDNEQFF.

This clonotype was seen ten or more times. The chain links TRBV3-1 to TRBJ2-5; D is perhaps TRBD1 (6 bases). CDR3 size: 16 residues. The V gene's germline CDR1 is LGHDT and CDR2 YNNKEL (reference sequence). The V end lost 2 bases, the J end lost 2 bases, and 15 bases lay between the germline ends. CDR3 sequence reads: CASSQPGTNFQETQYF. CDR3 coding DNA: TGTGCCAGCAGCCAACCCGGGACAAACTTTCAAGAGACCCAGTACTTC.

This sequence joins TRBV4-2 and TRBJ2-1; 8 bases are a match to TRBD2. Losses at the gene ends were 0 bases for V and 12 bases for J; bases not matched to a gene: 13. The germline V gene encodes CDR1 LGHNA and CDR2 YNFKEQ. This CDR3 is 16 amino acids long. CDR3: CASSQDPRAGARGQFF. The CDR3 DNA follows: TGTGCCAGCAGCCAAGACCCTCGAGCGGGAGCCCGTGGGCAGTTCTTC.